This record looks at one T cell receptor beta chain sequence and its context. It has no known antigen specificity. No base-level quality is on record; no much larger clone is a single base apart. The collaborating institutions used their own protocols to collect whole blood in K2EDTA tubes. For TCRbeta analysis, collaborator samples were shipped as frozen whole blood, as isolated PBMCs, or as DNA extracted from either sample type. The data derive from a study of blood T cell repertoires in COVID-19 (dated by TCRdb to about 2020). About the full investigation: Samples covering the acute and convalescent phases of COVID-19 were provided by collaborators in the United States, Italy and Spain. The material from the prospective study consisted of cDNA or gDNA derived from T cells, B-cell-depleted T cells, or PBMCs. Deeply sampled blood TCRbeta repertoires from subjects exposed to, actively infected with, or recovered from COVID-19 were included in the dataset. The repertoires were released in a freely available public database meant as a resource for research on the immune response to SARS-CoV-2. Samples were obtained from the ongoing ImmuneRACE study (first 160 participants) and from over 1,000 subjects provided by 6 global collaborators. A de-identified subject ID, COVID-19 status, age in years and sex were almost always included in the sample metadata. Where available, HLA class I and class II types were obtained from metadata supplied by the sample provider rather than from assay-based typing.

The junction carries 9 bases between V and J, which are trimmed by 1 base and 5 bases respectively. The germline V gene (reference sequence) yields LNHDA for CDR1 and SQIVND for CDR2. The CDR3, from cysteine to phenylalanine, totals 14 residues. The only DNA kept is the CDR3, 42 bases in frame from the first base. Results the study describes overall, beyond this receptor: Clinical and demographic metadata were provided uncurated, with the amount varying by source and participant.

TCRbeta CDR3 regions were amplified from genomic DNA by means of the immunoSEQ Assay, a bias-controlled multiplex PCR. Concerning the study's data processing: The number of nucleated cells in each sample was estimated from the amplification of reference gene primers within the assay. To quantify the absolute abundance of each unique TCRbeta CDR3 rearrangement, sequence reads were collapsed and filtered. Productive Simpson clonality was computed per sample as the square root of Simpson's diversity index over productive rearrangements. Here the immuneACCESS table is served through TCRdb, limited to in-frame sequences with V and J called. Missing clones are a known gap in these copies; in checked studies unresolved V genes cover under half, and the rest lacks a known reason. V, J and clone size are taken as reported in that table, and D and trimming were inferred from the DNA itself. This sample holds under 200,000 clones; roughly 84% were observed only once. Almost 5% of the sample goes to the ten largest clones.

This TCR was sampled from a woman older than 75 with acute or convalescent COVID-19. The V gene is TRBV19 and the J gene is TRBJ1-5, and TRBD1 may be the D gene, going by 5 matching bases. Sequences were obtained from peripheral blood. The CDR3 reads CASSIGEGHQPQHF. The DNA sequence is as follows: TGTGCCAGTAGTATAGGGGAGGGGCATCAGCCCCAGCATTTT.